These 27 T cell receptor beta chains originate from one sample sequenced in a study of T cell responses to AZD1222 COVID-19 vaccine. The table came from immunoSEQ multiplex PCR; TCRdb's copy has only in-frame clones and leaves some out. The sample has about 120,000 clones; around 92% are singletons. This specimen was peripheral blood, taken on day 0 of AZD1222 vaccination. These receptor sequences come from an adult in good health.

The V gene is TRBV6-6, the J gene TRBJ2-3; perhaps TRBD1 as D (7 bases). Trimming shortened V by 2 bases and J by 4 bases, and 13 bases separated the two germline ends. This CDR3 contains 15 residues. CDR1 and CDR2 from the germline V gene are MNHNY and SVGAGI (reference sequence). This chain's CDR3 is CASSYLGGGPDTQYF. For the CDR3, the DNA is TGTGCCAGCAGTTACCTCGGAGGGGGCCCAGATACGCAGTATTTT.

This clone was observed a single time. The V gene is TRBV14, the J gene TRBJ2-7, with D tentatively TRBD1 (6 bases). CDR3 length: 14 amino acids. The germline V gene has CDR1 SGHDN and CDR2 FVKESK. The V end was cut by 5 bases, the J end by 0 bases, with 11 bases between. The CDR3 spells CASSWTASSYEQYF. CDR3 coding DNA: TGTGCCAGCAGCTGGACAGCGAGCTCCTACGAGCAGTACTTC.

The chain links TRBV7-6 to TRBJ2-7; possible D gene TRBD1, 5 bases. Trimming removed 1 base from V and 0 bases from J, with 10 bases in between. Germline CDR1 is SGHVS and CDR2 is FNYEAQ. CDR3 length equals 15 residues. This chain's CDR3 is CASSLGGRDSYEQYF. In nucleotides, the CDR3 is TGTGCCAGCAGCTTAGGGGGCAGGGACTCCTACGAGCAGTACTTC.

The V call is TRBV6-5, the J call TRBJ1-5; no clear D. The CDR3 contains 15 residues. Per the germline V gene, CDR1 is MNHEY and CDR2 is SVGAGI. V lost 2 bases to trimming and J lost 0 bases, with 8 bases between them. The CDR3 DNA reads TGTGCCAGCAGTTACACGGCGGATAGCAATCAGCCCCAGCATTTT. Amino acids: CASSYTADSNQPQHF.

This chain connects TRBV11-2 to TRBJ2-7; tentative D call: TRBD1 (6 bases). Trimming pared 5 bases from V and 4 bases from J, leaving 24 bases between. Germline CDR1 is SGHAT and CDR2 is FQNNGV. There are 17 residues in the CDR3. The CDR3 DNA sequence: TGTGCCAGCAGCGTCCTCTCCTTCCGGGACATCATTTACGAGCAGTACTTC. It yields the protein CASSVLSFRDIIYEQYF.

This sequence joins TRBV5-4 and TRBJ2-1, with D maybe TRBD2 (6 bases). Between the trimmed V and J ends, which lost 3 bases and 3 bases, there was a span of 13 bases. CDR1 is SGHNT, CDR2 YYREEE, per germline (reference sequence). The CDR3 consists of 15 residues. This chain's CDR3 is CASSSGTSDYNEQFF. DNA of the CDR3: TGTGCCAGCAGCTCAGGGACTTCCGACTACAATGAGCAGTTCTTC.

The genes are TRBV5-1 and TRBJ1-4; D is unresolved. Germline V gene data show CDR1 as SGHRS and CDR2 as YFSETQ. The ends were cut back, 5 bases at V and 0 bases at J, with 23 bases in the middle. The CDR3 has 19 residues. CDR3 DNA sequence: TGCGCCAGCAGTCTAAGACCCCGCGACACATATGCAACTAATGAAAAACTGTTTTTT. Protein sequence: CASSLRPRDTYATNEKLFF.

The chain combines TRBV27 with TRBJ2-2; a weak D match, TRBD2 (6 bases). CDR3 length equals 17 residues. The germline V and J ends were trimmed by 2 bases and 0 bases, with 13 bases remaining between them. CDR1 is MNHEY and CDR2 is SMNVEV in the germline V gene (reference sequence). The CDR3 bases are TGTGCCAGCAGTTTACCGGGGAGGCGGGCGAACACCGGGGAGCTGTTTTTT. Translating it yields CASSLPGRRANTGELFF.

The chain uses TRBV11-2 and TRBJ2-2; TRBD2 is a possible D gene (6 bases). Trimming stripped 5 bases from V and 4 bases from J, with 17 bases between. This CDR3 has 16 residues. The germline V gene encodes CDR1 SGHAT and CDR2 FQNNGV. In DNA form, the CDR3 reads TGTGCCAGCAGCCTTGGACTACCCTTAACCACCGGGGAGCTGTTTTTT. This translates into CASSLGLPLTTGELFF.

The genes are TRBV19 and TRBJ1-5; TRBD1 might be the D (5 bases). The CDR3 has 14 amino acids. V shed 3 bases and J shed 6 bases, with 12 bases lying between them. Germline lookup yields CDR1 LNHDA and CDR2 SQIVND (reference sequence). The CDR3 nucleotides read TGTGCCAGTAGTATTTGGGGGGATCGTCAGCCCCAGCATTTT. Translated: CASSIWGDRQPQHF.

This chain links TRBV12-3 or TRBV12-4 with TRBJ2-2; the D gene is possibly TRBD2 (5 bases). The CDR3 loop spans 13 amino acids. V shed 6 bases and J shed 8 bases, with 13 bases lying between them. The CDR3 bases are TGTGCCAGCAGCTGGGAAGGACTTGGGGAGCTGTTTTTT. Translated, it gives CASSWEGLGELFF.

The chain couples TRBV19 to TRBJ2-7; 7 bases are a match to TRBD1. Germline trimming cut 9 bases from V and 1 base from J; bases unmatched to any gene: 12. CDR3 length: 15 residues. In germline, CDR1 is LNHDA, CDR2 SQIVND (reference sequence). CDR3 bases: TGTGCCAGCACAATCGCGACAGGGAGTTCCTACGAGCAGTACTTC. This sequence encodes CASTIATGSSYEQYF.

V and J are TRBV28 and TRBJ1-5; 9 bases are a match to TRBD1. Germline V gene lookup returns CDR1 MDHEN and CDR2 SYDVKM. The junction had 3 bases not matched to a gene; V was cut back by 4 bases and J by 5 bases. The CDR3 is 14 amino acids. The CDR3 sequence is CASSWDRVDQPQHF. The CDR3 DNA follows: TGTGCCAGCAGTTGGGACAGGGTGGATCAGCCCCAGCATTTT.

The rearrangement uses TRBV15 and TRBJ1-2, with D hard to call. The CDR3 is 14 residues long. The germline V gene encodes CDR1 LNHNV and CDR2 YYDKDF (reference sequence). V lost 1 base and J lost 0, with 6 bases in between. The CDR3 region has the DNA TGTGCCACCAGCAGAGCGGCAGCTAACTATGGCTACACCTTC. Amino acid sequence: CATSRAAANYGYTF.

This sequence joins TRBV18 and TRBJ1-1, with D possibly TRBD1 on 5 matching bases. The CDR3 sequence is 13 residues long. V was cut by 3 bases and J by 7 bases, with 12 bases left in between. Germline V lookup: CDR1 KGHSH, CDR2 LQKENI. The CDR3 sequence is CASSPGQGFEAFF. The CDR3 region has the DNA TGTGCCAGCTCACCTGGTCAGGGCTTTGAAGCTTTCTTT.

The gene calls are TRBV29-1 and TRBJ1-2; TRBD1 is a possible D gene (6 bases). V was clipped by 1 base and J by 10 bases, with 31 bases between them. Germline V gene lookup returns CDR1 SQVTM and CDR2 ANQGSEA. The CDR3 covers 18 residues. The chain's CDR3 is CSVEGFGGRARQLWDYTF. The CDR3 DNA is TGCAGCGTTGAAGGGTTCGGGGGCCGAGCGCGTCAACTATGGGACTACACCTTC.

The chain is built from TRBV7-2 and TRBJ1-1; no clear D. Trimming took 1 base from V and 5 from J, leaving 11 bases between them. Germline lookup yields CDR1 SGHTA and CDR2 FQGNSA. CDR3 length: 14 amino acids. CDR3 region: CASSLVGWGTEAFF. The CDR3 bases are TGTGCCAGCAGCTTAGTTGGGTGGGGAACTGAAGCTTTCTTT.

In nucleotides, the CDR3 is TGTGCCAGCAGCTTGGGTTTTACAGACTCCATGAACACTGAAGCTTTCTTT. Its translation: CASSLGFTDSMNTEAFF. The chain carries TRBV5-4 and TRBJ1-1; D remains unclear. V was pared by 0 bases and J by 0 bases, with 15 bases between. Germline-derived CDR1 and CDR2 are SGHNT and YYREEE (reference sequence). CDR3 size: 17 residues.

This clone was seen only a few times. The genes are TRBV9 and TRBJ1-4; 7 positions agree with TRBD1. The junction had 12 bases not matched to a gene; V was cut back by 1 base and J by 3 bases. This CDR3 comprises 18 residues. Germline-derived CDR1 and CDR2 are SGDLS and YYNGEE. The CDR3 DNA follows: TGTGCCAGCAGCGTATCGACAGGGCAGGGGCTGGCTAATGAAAAACTGTTTTTT. Its translation is CASSVSTGQGLANEKLFF.

The V gene is TRBV6-1, the J gene TRBJ1-1, with TRBD1 matching 7 bases. Germline V lookup: CDR1 MNHNS, CDR2 SASEGT. This CDR3 comprises 14 residues. V lost 2 bases to trimming and J lost 4 bases; unmatched junction nucleotides: 4. This CDR3 reads CASSEQGGSTEAFF. The CDR3 DNA sequence: TGTGCCAGCAGTGAACAGGGGGGTAGCACTGAAGCTTTCTTT.

This clone was seen a single time. J is TRBJ2-1 and V is TRBV5-8, with D perhaps being TRBD1 or TRBD2 (5 bases each). Looked up from germline, CDR1 is SGHTS and CDR2 is YDEGEE. Trimming cost V 0 bases and J 9 bases, with 22 bases left between them. CDR3 length: 17 amino acids. The CDR3 protein is CASSLVVSNEGSVEQFF. The CDR3 nucleotides are TGTGCCAGCAGCTTGGTCGTTAGTAACGAGGGGAGCGTTGAGCAGTTCTTC.

This chain links TRBV18 with TRBJ1-6, with a possible D match to TRBD1 (5 bases). This CDR3 contains 16 residues. Germline loops: CDR1 KGHSH, CDR2 LQKENI. Trimming shortened V by 8 bases and J by 8 bases, and 22 bases separated the two germline ends. As DNA, the CDR3 is TGTGCCAGCACGCCCTATACGACAGAAAAAGATTCACCCCTCCACTTT. Translated: CASTPYTTEKDSPLHF.

This chain uses TRBV7-8 with TRBJ1-2; TRBD1 matches 9 bases. This CDR3 comprises 15 residues. V shed 5 bases, J shed 1 base, and the junction held 5 bases outside the gene matches. Germline V gene lookup returns CDR1 SGHVS and CDR2 FQNEAQ. DNA for the CDR3: TGTGCCAGCAGCCCCTGGACAGGGGATAACTATGGCTACACCTTC. Translated, it gives CASSPWTGDNYGYTF.

The rearrangement uses TRBV2 and TRBJ2-7; 7 positions agree with TRBD1. V gave up 8 bases and J gave up 3 bases; unmatched junction bases: 4. From germline, CDR1 is SNHLY and CDR2 FYNNEI. The CDR3 runs to 12 residues. CDR3 DNA: TGTGCCAGCGGGGACAGAAACTACGAGCAGTACTTC. It yields the protein CASGDRNYEQYF. The full variable domain, rest sourced from reference TRBV2 and TRBJ2-7, is EPEVTQTPSHQVTQMGQEVILRCVPISNHLYFYWYRQILGQKVEFLVSFYNNEISEKSEIFDDQFSVERPDGSNFTLKIRSTKLEDSAMYFCASGDRNYEQYFGPGTRLTVT.

Comment on this clone: Other DNA sequences in this sample translate to the same CDR3. The V and J genes are TRBV5-1 and TRBJ1-5; no clear D gene. The CDR3 extends over 14 amino acids. Between the trimmed V and J ends, which lost 0 bases and 2 bases, there was a span of 6 bases. Per germline, CDR1 SGHRS and CDR2 YFSETQ. CDR3 nucleotide sequence: TGCGCCAGCAGCTTGGAGGGTGGCAATCAGCCCCAGCATTTT. This encodes CASSLEGGNQPQHF.

CDR3 DNA: TGTGCCAGCAGTGAAGGCTTAGGACAGGGGGATGAAAAACTGTTTTTT. Translation gives CASSEGLGQGDEKLFF. J is TRBJ1-4 and V is TRBV6-1; 10 bases match TRBD1. Germline values: CDR1 MNHNS, CDR2 SASEGT. The CDR3 has 16 amino acids. Trimming cost V 1 base and J 6 bases; bases outside gene matches: 5.

The chain employs TRBV6-1 and TRBJ1-5, with a tentative D call TRBD1 (5 bases). Germline V gene data show CDR1 as MNHNS and CDR2 as SASEGT. There are 16 residues in the CDR3. The V gene lost 3 bases and the J gene lost 0 bases, with 12 bases spanning the gap. Here the CDR3 reads CASSDWGGYSNQPQHF. CDR3 coding DNA: TGTGCCAGCAGTGATTGGGGGGGATATAGCAATCAGCCCCAGCATTTT.